This T cell receptor (beta chain) was recorded in a study of T-cell memory formation after mild COVID-19. Turning to the study itself: TCR clusters were largely donor specific. Study-wide results and limits: A balance of CD4 and CD8 characterized clones contracting day 15 to 85, whereas later expanders leaned CD4+.

Libraries for TCRalpha and TCRbeta carried sample barcodes and unique molecular identifiers via 5'RACE. TCRdb ran MiXCR on the 5' RACE reads and lists one entry per CDR3 protein. The sample contains more than 350,000 distinct CDR3 sequences, about 21% of which appear only once. A few counts support this clonotype. Its antigen is as yet unknown. V was shortened by 5 bases and J by 10 bases, with 21 bases between the two germline ends. CDR1 is SGHAT and CDR2 is FQNNGV in the germline V gene. CDR3 length: 15 residues. The clonotype originates from an adult woman who had mild COVID-19 (a few samples of this study predate the infection). Cell type and time point are not known. The sample was PBMCs or a T cell subset sorted from them (not recorded which). This chain links TRBV11-2 with TRBJ1-3, with D possibly matching TRBD1 (6 bases). The CDR3 bases are TGTGCCAGCAGCCAAGGGGGATCCTCTAGGTTTACCATATATTTT. Its protein product is CASSQGGSSRFTIYF.